The 30 T cell receptor beta chains presented below share a single source sample, sequenced in a study of T cells in Graves' hyperthyroidism and ophthalmopathy (dated by TCRdb to about 2019). The library was built by means of multiplex PCR. The sequencer was an Illumina HiSeq 2000. The TCR beta CDR3 regions were amplified from RNA transcripts. The first round of RT-PCR for the TCR CDR3 was performed with the HTBI primer set and the Qiagen OneStep RT-PCR kit. TCRdb reprocessing: public reads trimmed at Q25 with fastp, clones called with MiXCR, in-frame beta chains kept. Entries that share a CDR3 protein sequence are merged under the most common genes and DNA. Present in this sample are approximately 530,000 distinct CDR3 sequences, just under 20% of which were seen just once. The ten largest clonotypes hold less than 55% of the sample. Sequenced: blood. Receptors originate from a man in his forties with Graves' ophthalmopathy.

The sample holds many counts of this clonotype. This chain uses TRBV30 with TRBJ1-2; D is unresolved. The germline V gene has CDR1 GTSNPN and CDR2 SVGIG (reference sequence). CDR3 length: 16 amino acids. V dropped 0 bases and J dropped 4 bases, with 18 bases sitting between them. CDR3 residues: CAWSVTRAQTGYGYTF. CDR3 in DNA: TGTGCCTGGAGTGTCACCCGGGCCCAGACGGGCTATGGCTACACCTTC. Complete variable domain (other parts from reference TRBV30 and TRBJ1-2): SQTIHQWPATLVQPVGSPLSLECTVEGTSNPNLYWYRQAAGRGLQLLFYSVGIGQISSEVPQNLSASRPQDRQFILSSKKLLLSDSGFYLCAWSVTRAQTGYGYTFGSGTRLTVV.

This clonotype has at least ten counts. V usage is TRBV5-1 and J usage is TRBJ1-1; 9 bases agree with TRBD1. The CDR3 runs to 15 residues. Trimming took 3 bases from V and 3 from J; bases not matched to a gene: 6. Germline CDR1 reads SGHRS; CDR2 reads YFSETQ. For the CDR3, the DNA is TGCGCCAGCAGCTCTGGACAGGGGAGACACACTGAAGCTTTCTTT. Its translation is CASSSGQGRHTEAFF.

This clonotype was observed many times. V usage is TRBV2 and J usage is TRBJ1-6; D possibly corresponds to TRBD1 (6 bases). V shed 6 bases and J shed 6 bases, with 15 bases lying between them. This CDR3 has 15 amino acids. Germline CDR1 is SNHLY and CDR2 is FYNNEI. This chain's CDR3 is CASRVRQAGNSPLHF. CDR3 nucleotide sequence: TGTGCCAGCAGAGTCCGACAGGCCGGTAATTCACCCCTCCACTTT.

On this clonotype itself: A much larger clonotype is one base distant, so this may be a read error. The V gene is TRBV7-3, the J gene TRBJ1-1, with 7 bases matching TRBD1. There are 14 residues in the CDR3. Germline V gene sequence: CDR1 SGHTA, CDR2 FQGTGA. The CDR3 region is CASSPGGRDTGAFF. The CDR3, as DNA: TGTGCCAGCAGCCCAGGGGGGAGGGACACTGGAGCTTTCTTT.

This clonotype has just a few counts. The chain uses TRBV10-3 and TRBJ2-5; D perhaps matches TRBD2 (5 bases). V lost 0 bases and J 1 base, leaving 9 bases between the germline ends. Per germline, CDR1 ENHRY and CDR2 SYGVKD. There are 15 residues in the CDR3. The CDR3 is CAISESTGIQETQYF. CDR3 bases: TGTGCCATCAGTGAGTCAACCGGGATCCAAGAGACCCAGTACTTC.

V is TRBV18 and J is TRBJ2-3; possible D gene TRBD2, 5 bases. The germline V gene has CDR1 KGHSH and CDR2 LQKENI. CDR3 size: 14 residues. V was cut by 2 bases and J by 8 bases, with 14 bases left in between. This chain's CDR3 is CASSPMRAVVTQYF. For the CDR3, the DNA is TGTGCCAGCTCACCAATGAGGGCCGTAGTTACGCAGTATTTT.

This sequence joins TRBV6-1 and TRBJ2-2; D possibly corresponds to TRBD2 (6 bases). The CDR3 extends over 17 amino acids. V lost 6 bases to trimming and J lost 4 bases, with 21 bases between them. Germline V gene sequence: CDR1 MNHNS, CDR2 SASEGT. This CDR3 reads CASRWSGAGSGTGELFF. Here the CDR3 DNA reads TGTGCCAGCAGGTGGTCTGGAGCGGGTTCGGGCACCGGGGAGCTGTTTTTT.

The chain carries TRBV30 and TRBJ2-3; D is possibly TRBD1 or TRBD2 (6 bases each). The germline CDR1 and CDR2 sequences are GTSNPN and SVGIG (reference sequence). This CDR3 has 16 residues. V shed 2 bases and J shed 0 bases, with 15 bases lying between them. CDR3 in amino acids: CAWSFRGRRSTDTQYF. As DNA, the CDR3 is TGTGCCTGGAGTTTCCGGGGGCGCCGTAGCACAGATACGCAGTATTTT.

This clonotype was counted only a few times. The chain carries TRBV6-1 and TRBJ2-3, with TRBD2 matching over 8 bases. There are 16 residues in the CDR3. J lost 2 bases, V lost 6 bases, and 10 bases had no gene match. The germline gives CDR1 MNHNS, CDR2 SASEGT. The CDR3, as DNA: TGTGCCAGCAGGTACAAGCGGGAGATCGACACAGATACGCAGTATTTT. Translating it yields CASRYKREIDTDTQYF.

A few counts support this clonotype. The gene calls are TRBV20-1 and TRBJ1-2; TRBD1 might be the D (5 bases). Germline-derived CDR1 and CDR2 are DFQATT and SNEGSKA (reference sequence). Trimming took off 1 base at V and 7 bases at J, with 16 bases between the two ends. The CDR3 is 14 amino acids. CDR3 nucleotide sequence: TGCAGTGCTAGAGTTAGGGGACTGGCCTCTGGCTACACCTTC. This gives the protein CSARVRGLASGYTF.

The CDR3 DNA sequence: TGTGCCACCAGTGCTTGGGACGGCTCCAATGAGCAGTTCTTC. Translating it yields CATSAWDGSNEQFF. This chain connects TRBV24-1 to TRBJ2-1; D may be TRBD1 or TRBD2 (5 bases each). Germline CDR1 and CDR2: KGHDR and SFDVKD. The CDR3 has 14 amino acids. V was pared by 5 bases and J by 6 bases, with 13 bases between.

This clonotype has ten or more counts. V is TRBV2 and J is TRBJ2-7, with a possible D match to TRBD2 (5 bases). Germline V CDR1 and CDR2: SNHLY, FYNNEI. The germline V and J ends were trimmed by 6 bases and 0 bases, with 12 bases remaining between them. This CDR3 is 14 amino acids long. This CDR3 reads CASRGEAGSYEQYF. CDR3 nucleotides: TGTGCCAGCAGAGGTGAGGCGGGCTCCTACGAGCAGTACTTC. Filled out from reference TRBV2 and TRBJ2-7, the complete variable domain reads EPEVTQTPSHQVTQMGQEVILRCVPISNHLYFYWYRQILGQKVEFLVSFYNNEISEKSEIFDDQFSVERPDGSNFTLKIRSTKLEDSAMYFCASRGEAGSYEQYFGPGTRLTVT.

The gene calls are TRBV15 and TRBJ1-2; a weak D match, TRBD1 (6 bases). V gave up 7 bases and J gave up 4 bases, with 19 bases separating them. From germline, CDR1 is LNHNV and CDR2 YYDKDF (reference sequence). The CDR3 loop spans 15 amino acids. As DNA, the CDR3 is TGTGCCACCACACATACCCGGCAGGGGAGCTATGGCTACACCTTC. It encodes CATTHTRQGSYGYTF. The full variable domain, with the rest looked up from reference TRBV15 and TRBJ1-2, is DAMVIQNPRYQVTQFGKPVTLSCSQTLNHNVMYWYQQKSSQAPKLLFHYYDKDFNNEADTPDNFQSRRPNTSFCFLDIRSPGLGDTAMYLCATTHTRQGSYGYTFGSGTRLTVV.

This clonotype was counted only a few times. This rearrangement joins TRBV11-2 to TRBJ2-3; D might be TRBD1 (6 bases). The CDR3 covers 16 residues. Trimming left V 5 bases short and J 1 base short, with 16 bases between. Germline V CDR1 and CDR2: SGHAT, FQNNGV. The CDR3 region is CASSAWGRLRTDTQYF. CDR3 in DNA: TGTGCCAGCAGCGCGTGGGGGCGACTCCGCACAGATACGCAGTATTTT.

The chain is built from TRBV7-2 and TRBJ2-2; possibly TRBD2 for D (6 bases). The germline V and J ends were trimmed by 5 bases and 7 bases, with 17 bases remaining between them. Germline CDR1 and CDR2: SGHTA and FQGNSA. This CDR3 is 15 amino acids long. CDR3 nucleotides: TGTGCCAGCAGCCGGTATACTAGCCCGGGCGGGGAGCTGTTTTTT. Amino acid sequence: CASSRYTSPGGELFF. Filled out from reference TRBV7-2 and TRBJ2-2, the complete variable domain reads GAGVSQSPSNKVTEKGKDVELRCDPISGHTALYWYRQSLGQGLEFLIYFQGNSAPDKSGLPSDRFSAERTGGSVSTLTIQRTQQEDSAVYLCASSRYTSPGGELFFGEGSRLTVL.

The CDR3 coding sequence is TGCAGTGCCCTCCAGACTAGCGTGAGCTCCTACAATGAGCAGTTCTTC. Encoded protein: CSALQTSVSSYNEQFF. The rearrangement links TRBV20-1 to TRBJ2-1, with 8 positions matching TRBD2. Trimming removed 6 bases from V and 0 bases from J; junction bases left unmatched: 10. Germline CDR1 DFQATT, CDR2 SNEGSKA (reference sequence). The CDR3 covers 16 residues.

The chain has TRBV5-4 and TRBJ1-1; D gene unclear. Per germline, CDR1 SGHNT and CDR2 YYREEE (reference sequence). V was pared by 5 bases and J by 1 base, with 12 bases between. The CDR3 is made up of 14 amino acids. The CDR3 nucleotides are TGTGCCAGCAGACCGGAGGCGGGGAACACTGAAGCTTTCTTT. It encodes CASRPEAGNTEAFF.

The DNA for the CDR3 is TGTGCCAGCAGCCAAGAAATTAGGACAGATGGCTACACCTTC. It codes for CASSQEIRTDGYTF. The rearrangement uses TRBV14 and TRBJ1-2, with D maybe TRBD1 (6 bases). V gave up 0 bases and J gave up 6 bases, with 11 bases separating them. The CDR3 is made up of 14 amino acids. Germline V gives CDR1 SGHDN, CDR2 FVKESK. The full variable domain, with the rest looked up from reference TRBV14 and TRBJ1-2, is EAGVTQFPSHSVIEKGQTVTLRCDPISGHDNLYWYRRVMGKEIKFLLHFVKESKQDESGMPNNRFLAERTGGTYSTLKVQPAELEDSGVYFCASSQEIRTDGYTFGSGTRLTVV.

This clonotype was seen more than once but under ten times. CDR3 DNA sequence: TGTGCCAGCAGCTTACGGATTAGACTAGCAGCCTTTGGGGAGCTGTTTTTT. Translating gives CASSLRIRLAAFGELFF. This sequence joins TRBV13 and TRBJ2-2, with 7 bases identical to TRBD2. V trimming: 2 bases; J trimming: 8 bases; junction bases outside the gene matches: 14. CDR3 length equals 17 residues. The germline CDR1 and CDR2 sequences are PRHDT and FYEKMQ (reference sequence). Full variable domain (rest looked up from reference TRBV13 and TRBJ2-2): AAGVIQSPRHLIKEKRETATLKCYPIPRHDTVYWYQQGPGQDPQFLISFYEKMQSDKGSIPDRFSAQQFSDYHSELNMSSLELGDSALYFCASSLRIRLAAFGELFFGEGSRLTVL.

The chain links TRBV6-1 to TRBJ1-6; D ambiguous. Looked up from germline, CDR1 is MNHNS and CDR2 is SASEGT. V was cut by 8 bases and J by 7 bases, with 12 bases left in between. The CDR3 length is 13 residues. The CDR3 nucleotides read TGTGCCAGCTCCAGCGCTTGGAATTCACCCCTCCACTTT. It specifies CASSSAWNSPLHF.

The chain uses TRBV29-1 and TRBJ2-3; D is uncertain. This CDR3 is 15 amino acids long. Germline V lookup: CDR1 SQVTM, CDR2 ANQGSEA. Trimming stripped 0 bases from V and 0 bases from J, with 10 bases between. The CDR3 reads CSVEDPGRSTDTQYF. CDR3 in DNA: TGCAGCGTTGAAGATCCAGGACGGAGCACAGATACGCAGTATTTT.

The table lists this clonotype with many counts. The genes are TRBV30 and TRBJ1-4; D remains ambiguous. The V and J ends lost 5 bases and 7 bases respectively, with 14 bases between them. This CDR3 is built from 13 residues. Germline lookup yields CDR1 GTSNPN and CDR2 SVGIG (reference sequence). The CDR3 reads CAWRLTAGEKLFF. In DNA form, the CDR3 reads TGTGCCTGGCGACTTACGGCGGGTGAAAAACTGTTTTTT.

This clonotype was detected ten times or more. The CDR3 DNA follows: TGCGCCAGCAGCATAGGGACAGGGGGCTTGAACACTGAAGCTTTCTTT. It specifies CASSIGTGGLNTEAFF. This chain uses TRBV5-1 with TRBJ1-1, with 12 bases matching TRBD1. V trimming: 4 bases; J trimming: 0 bases; junction bases outside the gene matches: 4. The CDR3 runs 16 residues. From germline, CDR1 is SGHRS and CDR2 YFSETQ.

This clonotype was recorded a few times. The chain uses TRBV19 and TRBJ2-7; D remains ambiguous. This CDR3 spans 15 amino acids. Germline loops: CDR1 LNHDA, CDR2 SQIVND (reference sequence). Trimming stripped 7 bases from V and 3 bases from J, with 19 bases between. The CDR3 bases are TGTGCCAGTAAGGGTTACCAGACCGGGTTCTACGAGCAGTACTTC. Encoded protein: CASKGYQTGFYEQYF.

At least ten counts were recorded for this clonotype. For the CDR3, the DNA is TGTGCCAGCAGTCGAGGACAGGGGAACTCCGAGCAGTACTTC. Translation gives CASSRGQGNSEQYF. This rearrangement joins TRBV12-3 or TRBV12-4 to TRBJ2-7; 9 nucleotides align to TRBD1. The CDR3 is made up of 14 amino acids. Losses at the gene ends were 5 bases for V and 6 bases for J; bases not matched to a gene: 8.

This sequence joins TRBV19 and TRBJ2-7; possibly TRBD1 or TRBD2 for D (7 bases each). Germline lookup yields CDR1 LNHDA and CDR2 SQIVND (reference sequence). V shed 5 bases and J shed 3 bases, with 14 bases lying between them. The CDR3 runs 14 residues. The CDR3 loop is CASSRSGTVYEQYF. In DNA, the CDR3 is TGTGCCAGTAGTCGAAGCGGGACAGTCTACGAGCAGTACTTC.

The chain is built from TRBV4-3 and TRBJ2-7; 9 bases are shared with TRBD1. The CDR3 has 17 residues. In germline, CDR1 is LGHNA, CDR2 YSLEER. V gave up 0 bases and J gave up 1 base; unmatched junction bases: 7. Here the CDR3 reads CASSQDGPGQGSYEQYF. The CDR3 bases are TGCGCCAGCAGCCAAGATGGACCGGGACAGGGTTCCTACGAGCAGTACTTC.

This clonotype was picked up a small number of times. The chain links TRBV6-2 or TRBV6-3 to TRBJ2-3, with 12 bases fitting TRBD2. Germline CDR1 reads MNHEY; CDR2 reads SVGEGT. The CDR3 extends over 19 amino acids. Germline trimming cut 7 bases from V and 0 bases from J; bases unmatched to any gene: 14. Here the CDR3 DNA reads TGTGCCAGCACCCGAAGGCTACTAGCGGGAGGCCTTAGCACAGATACGCAGTATTTT. Its protein is CASTRRLLAGGLSTDTQYF.

The V call is TRBV7-6, the J call TRBJ2-7, with 7 bases lining up with TRBD1. Germline V lookup: CDR1 SGHVS, CDR2 FNYEAQ. The V segment lost 1 base and the J segment 3 bases; nucleotides outside the gene matches: 6. The CDR3 contains 15 residues. CDR3 bases: TGTGCCAGCAGCTTAGAGCAGGGGGTTTTCTACGAGCAGTACTTC. Protein: CASSLEQGVFYEQYF.

This chain uses TRBV5-1 with TRBJ2-2; 8 bases agree with TRBD1. The ends lost 2 bases at V and 5 bases at J; junction bases unmatched: 11. The CDR3 totals 17 residues. Germline V gene lookup returns CDR1 SGHRS and CDR2 YFSETQ. CDR3 DNA sequence: TGCGCCAGCAGCTTTTCCTTGGACCAGGGGGCTACCGGGGAGCTGTTTTTT. This sequence encodes CASSFSLDQGATGELFF.